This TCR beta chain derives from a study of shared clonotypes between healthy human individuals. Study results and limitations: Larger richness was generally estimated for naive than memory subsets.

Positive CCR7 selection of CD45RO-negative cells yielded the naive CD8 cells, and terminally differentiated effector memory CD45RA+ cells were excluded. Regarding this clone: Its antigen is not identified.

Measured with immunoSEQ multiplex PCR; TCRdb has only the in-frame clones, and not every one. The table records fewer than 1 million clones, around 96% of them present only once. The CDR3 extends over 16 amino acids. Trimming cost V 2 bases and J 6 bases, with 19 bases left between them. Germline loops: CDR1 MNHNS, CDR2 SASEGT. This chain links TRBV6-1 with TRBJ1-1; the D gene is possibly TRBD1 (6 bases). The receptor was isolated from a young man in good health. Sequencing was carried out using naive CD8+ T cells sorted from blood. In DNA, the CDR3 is TGTGCCAGCAGTGAACTGCGGGGGGCGCCTCTCCCTGAAGCTTTCTTT. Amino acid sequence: CASSELRGAPLPEAFF.